These 3 T cell receptor beta chains were sequenced from one sample in a study of cytomegalovirus exposure and HLA in healthy donors. The study ran its PCR with 60 Vbeta and 13 Jbeta primers. Generated by immunoSEQ multiplex PCR, the TCRdb table keeps only in-frame clones and is missing some. Of about 71,000 clones detected, 65% to 75% appear once; the ten largest clones hold around 7.6%. Sequenced input: PBMCs. The receptor source for this set is a man aged 40-55 years in good health and CMV-seropositive.

The V gene is TRBV5-1, the J gene TRBJ2-3; 9 bases are a match to TRBD2. Germline values: CDR1 SGHRS, CDR2 YFSETQ. V lost 2 bases and J lost 1; bases outside the gene matches: 2. The CDR3 totals 15 residues. Here the CDR3 reads CASSFGGGGTDTQYF. CDR3 coding DNA: TGCGCCAGCAGCTTCGGCGGGGGGGGCACAGATACGCAGTATTTT.

The V call is TRBV10-2, the J call TRBJ1-4, with no clear D. V lost 10 bases and J 1 base, leaving 7 bases between the germline ends. Looked up from germline, CDR1 is WSHSY and CDR2 is SAAADI. There are 12 residues in the CDR3. CDR3 in DNA: TGCGCCACCCGGGAAACTAATGAAAAACTGTTTTTT. It codes for CATRETNEKLFF.

This chain joins TRBV7-2 and TRBJ1-2; 9 bases are a match to TRBD1. Trimming cost V 4 bases and J 8 bases; bases outside gene matches: 11. CDR3 length equals 15 residues. CDR1 and CDR2 from the germline V gene are SGHTA and FQGNSA. The CDR3: CASSSAPGQGYGYTF. The DNA for the CDR3 is TGTGCCAGCAGCTCGGCTCCGGGACAGGGTTACGGCTACACCTTC.